The 23 T cell receptor beta chains reported below all come from one sample, sequenced in a study of technical replicates of blood from a handful of donors (dated by TCRdb to 2015 to 2018). Library generation was performed with the immunoSEQ multiplex PCR assay. TCRdb took this table from immuneACCESS and kept in-frame rearrangements with V and J called. Such tables lack part of the clones; where checked against another copy, unresolved V genes explain under half of the gap, and the rest is unexplained. Within this sample are about 68,000 clones, with about 97% of them counted one time only. The ten largest clones represent 0.2% to 0.3% of the sample. Material: T cells isolated from PBMCs. The receptors stem from a human donor in good health.

This clone was picked up one time. The CDR3 DNA reads TGTGCCAGCAGACAGGGGTGGAGCACTGAAGCTTTCTTT. This sequence encodes CASRQGWSTEAFF. V usage is TRBV2 and J usage is TRBJ1-1; 7 positions match TRBD1. V lost 6 bases to trimming and J lost 4 bases; unmatched junction nucleotides: 5. Germline V gene sequence: CDR1 SNHLY, CDR2 FYNNEI. The CDR3 contains 13 residues.

The chain couples TRBV18 to TRBJ2-1; 10 nucleotides agree with TRBD2. Per the germline V gene, CDR1 is KGHSH and CDR2 is LQKENI. The CDR3 extends over 22 amino acids. V dropped 0 bases and J dropped 8; count of bases not matched to a gene: 25. The CDR3 here is CASSPPILRDRSDLAGEDEQFF. DNA for the CDR3: TGTGCCAGCTCACCACCGATCTTACGGGACAGGTCTGATCTAGCGGGAGAGGATGAGCAGTTCTTC.

The rearrangement uses TRBV2 and TRBJ1-1; tentatively, D is TRBD1 (6 bases). CDR3 length: 14 amino acids. Trimming shortened V by 6 bases and J by 1 base, and 12 bases separated the two germline ends. Germline V lookup: CDR1 SNHLY, CDR2 FYNNEI. In DNA form, the CDR3 reads TGTGCCAGCAGGGAACAGGGTAGGAACACTGAAGCTTTCTTT. Translating gives CASREQGRNTEAFF.

The chain has TRBV6-5 and TRBJ1-1; the match to TRBD1 covers 7 bases. The CDR3 contains 14 residues. Losses at the gene ends were 7 bases for V and 5 bases for J; bases not matched to a gene: 10. The germline V gene has CDR1 MNHEY and CDR2 SVGAGI. The CDR3 DNA sequence: TGTGCCAGCAATAGAAGGGGGCAGGCGACTGAAGCTTTCTTT. This codes for CASNRRGQATEAFF.

The rearrangement uses TRBV27 and TRBJ1-1; D ambiguous. The CDR3 extends over 12 amino acids. Trimming removed 8 bases from V and 3 bases from J, with 10 bases in between. Germline V gene data show CDR1 as MNHEY and CDR2 as SMNVEV (reference sequence). In nucleotides, the CDR3 is TGTGCCAGCGGGAGCAGGTACACTGAAGCTTTCTTT. Its protein is CASGSRYTEAFF.

V gene TRBV9 combines with J gene TRBJ1-2, with TRBD1 identical over 7 bases. Germline CDR1 reads SGDLS; CDR2 reads YYNGEE. The CDR3 is made up of 13 amino acids. Trimming took 3 bases from V and 4 from J; bases not matched to a gene: 3. As DNA, the CDR3 is TGTGCCAGCAGCGCCGGGACAGTCTATGGCTACACCTTC. Amino acids: CASSAGTVYGYTF.

The J gene is TRBJ2-7, the V gene TRBV2; D may be TRBD2 (5 bases). Germline lookup yields CDR1 SNHLY and CDR2 FYNNEI. V lost 4 bases, J lost 5 bases, and 12 bases lay in between. This CDR3 contains 13 residues. The CDR3 region is CASSGLLFHEQYF. CDR3 sequence (DNA): TGTGCCAGCAGTGGACTACTTTTCCACGAGCAGTACTTC.

The chain couples TRBV27 to TRBJ1-5; D gene uncertain. Trimming took off 5 bases at V and 3 bases at J, with 14 bases between the two ends. Germline V gene sequence: CDR1 MNHEY, CDR2 SMNVEV (reference sequence). This CDR3 spans 15 amino acids. CDR3 region: CASSPLRGPNQPQHF. As DNA, the CDR3 is TGTGCCAGCAGTCCGTTACGGGGTCCCAATCAGCCCCAGCATTTT.

The sample holds one count of this clone. This rearrangement joins TRBV4-1 to TRBJ2-5; D possibly corresponds to TRBD2 (6 bases). Deletions cut 4 bases from V and 2 bases from J, with 11 bases between. Looked up from germline, CDR1 is MGHRA and CDR2 is YSYEKL. The CDR3 runs 14 residues. The CDR3 spells CASSPLSGQETQYF. CDR3 bases: TGCGCCAGCAGCCCCCTTAGCGGACAAGAGACCCAGTACTTC.

The rearrangement uses TRBV5-5 and TRBJ2-7, with D possibly matching TRBD1 (6 bases). V was cut by 1 base and J by 2 bases, with 13 bases left in between. The V gene's germline CDR1 is SGHKS and CDR2 YYEKEE (reference sequence). CDR3 length: 15 residues. CDR3 residues: CASSLNSGETYEQYF. DNA for the CDR3: TGTGCCAGCAGCTTGAATTCAGGGGAAACCTACGAGCAGTACTTC.

This chain uses TRBV10-3 with TRBJ2-1; D gene uncertain. V lost 2 bases and J 0 bases, leaving 8 bases between the germline ends. Germline V lookup: CDR1 ENHRY, CDR2 SYGVKD. CDR3 length: 15 residues. The CDR3 spells CAISEDSSSYNEQFF. The CDR3, as DNA: TGTGCCATCAGTGAGGATAGCAGCTCCTACAATGAGCAGTTCTTC.

The V gene is TRBV6-5, the J gene TRBJ2-7, with unresolved D. This CDR3 spans 13 amino acids. The V end lost 8 bases, the J end lost 2 bases, and 13 bases lay between the germline ends. Germline loops: CDR1 MNHEY, CDR2 SVGAGI. The CDR3 protein is CASSLGFPYEQYF. CDR3 nucleotides: TGTGCCAGCTCTCTCGGTTTCCCCTACGAGCAGTACTTC.

The chain couples TRBV19 to TRBJ1-1, with a weak D call TRBD1 (5 bases). Germline V lookup: CDR1 LNHDA, CDR2 SQIVND (reference sequence). The CDR3 consists of 16 residues. V dropped 6 bases and J dropped 1 base, with 18 bases sitting between them. The CDR3 DNA reads TGTGCCAGTAGCCTCCCCGAGGGGAGGGAGAACACTGAAGCTTTCTTT. It specifies CASSLPEGRENTEAFF.

The rearrangement uses TRBV6-5 and TRBJ2-3, with D maybe TRBD1 (5 bases). Trimming shortened V by 0 bases and J by 4 bases, and 8 bases separated the two germline ends. The germline V gene encodes CDR1 MNHEY and CDR2 SVGAGI. The CDR3 has 14 amino acids. Written as DNA, the CDR3 is TGTGCCAGCAGTTACTCGGCAGGGCCAGATACGCAGTATTTT. It is translated as CASSYSAGPDTQYF.

The rearrangement joins TRBV5-1 to TRBJ2-6; D not resolved. The CDR3 runs 13 residues. The ends were cut back, 8 bases at V and 0 bases at J, with 6 bases in the middle. The V gene's germline CDR1 is SGHRS and CDR2 YFSETQ. The CDR3 protein is CASHSSGANVLTF. CDR3 in DNA: TGCGCCAGTCATAGCTCTGGGGCCAACGTCCTGACTTTC. Full variable domain (missing parts from reference TRBV5-1 and TRBJ2-6): KAGVTQTPRYLIKTRGQQVTLSCSPISGHRSVSWYQQTPGQGLQFLFEYFSETQRNKGNFPGRFSGRQFSNSRSEMNVSTLELGDSALYLCASHSSGANVLTFGAGSRLTVL.

J is TRBJ2-3 and V is TRBV19, with a tentative D call TRBD2 (5 bases). The V and J ends lost 6 bases and 3 bases respectively, with 10 bases between them. CDR1 and CDR2 (germline): LNHDA, SQIVND (reference sequence). The CDR3 has 13 residues. CDR3 sequence: CASRTEATDTQYF. The CDR3 DNA reads as TGTGCCAGTAGGACGGAGGCTACAGATACGCAGTATTTT. The full variable domain, rest sourced from reference TRBV19 and TRBJ2-3, is DGGITQSPKYLFRKEGQNVTLSCEQNLNHDAMYWYRQDPGQGLRLIYYSQIVNDFQKGDIAEGYSVSREKKESFPLTVTSAQKNPTAFYLCASRTEATDTQYFGPGTRLTVL.

The V gene is TRBV27, the J gene TRBJ2-7, with D possibly TRBD1 on 6 matching bases. The V and J ends lost 1 base and 6 bases respectively, with 10 bases between them. Per the germline V gene, CDR1 is MNHEY and CDR2 is SMNVEV (reference sequence). This CDR3 has 13 residues. DNA of the CDR3: TGTGCCAGCAGTTTATGGGCAGGGGTCGAGCAGTACTTC. This codes for CASSLWAGVEQYF.

This chain joins TRBV6-5 and TRBJ2-7, with 8 bases aligning to TRBD2. Germline-derived CDR1 and CDR2 are MNHEY and SVGAGI. This CDR3 region has 12 residues. DNA of the CDR3: TGTGCTACCCAAGCGGGAGTATACGAGCAGTACTTC. As protein: CATQAGVYEQYF.

V is TRBV2 and J is TRBJ1-1; 10 nucleotides agree with TRBD1. The CDR3 runs 17 residues. The ends lost 5 bases at V and 0 bases at J; junction bases unmatched: 9. Germline V gene data show CDR1 as SNHLY and CDR2 as FYNNEI. The CDR3 here is CASSKSGTGVMNTEAFF. The CDR3 region has the DNA TGTGCCAGCAGTAAATCCGGGACAGGGGTCATGAACACTGAAGCTTTCTTT.

This chain links TRBV30 with TRBJ2-6, with a possible D match to TRBD2 (6 bases). Germline-derived CDR1 and CDR2 are GTSNPN and SVGIG (reference sequence). Trimming pared 0 bases from V and 1 base from J, leaving 7 bases between. This CDR3 is 15 amino acids long. The CDR3 bases are TGTGCCTGGAGTGTGGGGGGATCTGGGGCCAACGTCCTGACTTTC. Protein: CAWSVGGSGANVLTF. Supplemented by reference TRBV30 and TRBJ2-6, the full variable domain reads SQTIHQWPATLVQPVGSPLSLECTVEGTSNPNLYWYRQAAGRGLQLLFYSVGIGQISSEVPQNLSASRPQDRQFILSSKKLLLSDSGFYLCAWSVGGSGANVLTFGAGSRLTVL.

The chain recombines TRBV7-3 with TRBJ1-5; 11 bases agree with TRBD1. CDR1 is SGHTA, CDR2 FQGTGA, per germline. Trimming removed 1 base from V and 3 bases from J; junction bases left unmatched: 5. The CDR3 runs 17 residues. The CDR3 is CASSLMRGQGDNQPQHF. As DNA, the CDR3 is TGTGCCAGCAGCTTAATGAGGGGACAGGGGGACAATCAGCCCCAGCATTTT.

This chain uses TRBV5-4 with TRBJ1-1, with D possibly being TRBD1 (5 bases). CDR1 is SGHNT, CDR2 YYREEE, per germline (reference sequence). This CDR3 contains 13 residues. Trimming cost V 4 bases and J 4 bases, with 11 bases left between them. CDR3 in amino acids: CASSPPGGTEAFF. The CDR3 DNA is TGTGCCAGCAGCCCCCCCGGGGGCACTGAAGCTTTCTTT.

The rearrangement links TRBV13 to TRBJ2-7; D is possibly TRBD2 (5 bases). CDR3 size: 13 residues. Trimming took off 5 bases at V and 6 bases at J, with 14 bases between the two ends. Per the germline V gene, CDR1 is PRHDT and CDR2 is FYEKMQ (reference sequence). CDR3 sequence reads: CASSLTRRVEQYF. The DNA of the CDR3 is TGTGCCAGCAGCCTAACTAGACGCGTCGAGCAGTACTTC.